Reported below is one TCR beta chain. Its antigen is as yet unknown. The sample comes from a study of identical twins. Findings and limits, study-wide: Analyses based on zero insertions could be partly confounded by invariant MAIT and iNKT cells. Surplus twin overlap in beta out-of-frame sequences was less pronounced. Out-of-frame TCR alpha sharing in monozygotic twins exceeded recombination model predictions.

After template switching added a universal primer site, the resulting cDNA carried unique molecular identifiers. TCRdb itself ran the 5' RACE reads through MiXCR, one entry per CDR3 protein. The table includes 300,000 to 400,000 distinct CDR3 sequences, roughly an eighth detected once. This CDR3 is built from 14 residues. V lost 0 bases and J 4 bases, leaving 10 bases between the germline ends. Germline V gene sequence: CDR1 SGHDT, CDR2 YYEEEE. The same data also contributed to another study, on yellow fever vaccine responses in identical twins.

The clonotype comes from a woman under 30 in good health. Sequenced input: CD8+ T cells sorted from blood. The chain is built from TRBV5-6 and TRBJ1-2; D remains ambiguous. The chain's CDR3 is CASSLAGEGYGYTF. As DNA, the CDR3 is TGTGCCAGCAGCTTGGCCGGGGAAGGCTATGGCTACACCTTC.